Listed below are T cell receptor beta chains from one sample, sequenced in a study of CD8 T cells in Susac syndrome. In TCRdb, the immunoSEQ multiplex PCR reads were re-called with MiXCR into one record per CDR3 protein. Of 200,000 to 300,000 distinct CDR3 sequences listed, approximately 92% are singletons. The sequencing sample was made of CD4+ T cells from PBMCs. These receptors were obtained from a human donor with multiple sclerosis. The CDR3 runs from the conserved cysteine through the conserved F or W. The D gene is left open where the match is weak. A row's size may be missing; if present it is once, few, many or a size class.

CDR3nt: TGTGCCAGCAGTCTGATGACAGGGGGGGAAAAACTGTTTTTT; CDR3aa: CASSLMTGGEKLFF; abundance: NA; d_gene: TRBD1; v_gene: TRBV28; j_gene: TRBJ1-4
CDR3nt: TGTGCCAGCAGCTTAGTTGGCGGGAACACTGAAGCTTTCTTT; CDR3aa: CASSLVGGNTEAFF; abundance: NA; d_gene: NA; v_gene: TRBV7-2; j_gene: TRBJ1-1
CDR3nt: TGTGCCAGCAGCCCGGGGGCTCACACTGAAGCTTTCTTT; CDR3aa: CASSPGAHTEAFF; abundance: NA; d_gene: NA; v_gene: TRBV7-8; j_gene: TRBJ1-1
CDR3nt: TGCAGCGTTGAAGGGGACAGGGCCGGCTATGGCTACACCTTC; CDR3aa: CSVEGDRAGYGYTF; abundance: NA; d_gene: TRBD1; v_gene: TRBV29-1; j_gene: TRBJ1-2
CDR3nt: TGTGCCACCCGGAGCGGGAGTCAGCCCCAGCATTTT; CDR3aa: CATRSGSQPQHF; abundance: NA; d_gene: NA; v_gene: TRBV28; j_gene: TRBJ1-5
CDR3nt: TGTGCCAGCAGTTTCGGCAGGGGGCAAAAACTGTTTTTT; CDR3aa: CASSFGRGQKLFF; abundance: NA; d_gene: TRBD1; v_gene: TRBV12-3/TRBV12-4; j_gene: TRBJ1-4
CDR3nt: TGTGCCAGCAGCCAACAGGGGGCCCAAGAGACCCAGTACTTC; CDR3aa: CASSQQGAQETQYF; abundance: NA; d_gene: TRBD1; v_gene: TRBV7-3; j_gene: TRBJ2-5
CDR3nt: TGTGCCAGCAAGCTAGCGGGAGGGCCGAGGGAGACCCAGTACTTC; CDR3aa: CASKLAGGPRETQYF; abundance: NA; d_gene: TRBD2; v_gene: TRBV28; j_gene: TRBJ2-5
CDR3nt: TGTGCCAGCAGCATTGGGGGATATAGCAATCAGCCCCAGCATTTT; CDR3aa: CASSIGGYSNQPQHF; abundance: NA; d_gene: NA; v_gene: TRBV5-6; j_gene: TRBJ1-5
CDR3nt: TGTGCCAGCAGCTTGGGCAGGTCCAATCAGCCCCAGCATTTT; CDR3aa: CASSLGRSNQPQHF; abundance: NA; d_gene: NA; v_gene: TRBV5-6; j_gene: TRBJ1-5
CDR3nt: TGTGCCAGCAGTGATGGACTAGCGGGAGAGACCCAGTACTTC; CDR3aa: CASSDGLAGETQYF; abundance: NA; d_gene: TRBD2; v_gene: TRBV2; j_gene: TRBJ2-5
CDR3nt: TGTGCCAGCAGGGGACCACTGGAGACCCAGTACTTC; CDR3aa: CASRGPLETQYF; abundance: NA; d_gene: NA; v_gene: TRBV12-3/TRBV12-4; j_gene: TRBJ2-5
CDR3nt: TGTGCCAGTAGTTTTCCGGGACAGGGGAGAAACACTGAAGCTTTCTTT; CDR3aa: CASSFPGQGRNTEAFF; abundance: NA; d_gene: TRBD1; v_gene: TRBV19; j_gene: TRBJ1-1
CDR3nt: TGTGCCAGCAGGGGACAGGGCTATGAGCAGTTCTTC; CDR3aa: CASRGQGYEQFF; abundance: NA; d_gene: TRBD1; v_gene: TRBV27; j_gene: TRBJ2-1
CDR3nt: TGTGCCAGCGGATGGGTGGCGGGGGGGCCGGGCACAGATACGCAGTATTTT; CDR3aa: CASGWVAGGPGTDTQYF; abundance: NA; d_gene: TRBD2; v_gene: TRBV6-2/TRBV6-3; j_gene: TRBJ2-3
CDR3nt: TGTGCCAGCAGTCCACCGGGACCCCCAAGCCGTGAGCAGTACTTC; CDR3aa: CASSPPGPPSREQYF; abundance: NA; d_gene: NA; v_gene: TRBV12-3/TRBV12-4; j_gene: TRBJ2-7
CDR3nt: TGCAGTGCCCTTGTTAGCGGGAGACTCGATACGCAGTATTTT; CDR3aa: CSALVSGRLDTQYF; abundance: NA; d_gene: TRBD2; v_gene: TRBV20-1; j_gene: TRBJ2-3
CDR3nt: TGTGCCAGCAGCTTCCGGGACTTTGAAACTGAAGCTTTCTTT; CDR3aa: CASSFRDFETEAFF; abundance: NA; d_gene: NA; v_gene: TRBV7-8; j_gene: TRBJ1-1
CDR3nt: TGTGCCAGCAGCCCCAATCGGGTGGAAAAACTGTTTTTT; CDR3aa: CASSPNRVEKLFF; abundance: NA; d_gene: NA; v_gene: TRBV7-9; j_gene: TRBJ1-4
CDR3nt: TGTGCCAGCAGCTCCGGCGCGAAAGAGACCCAGTACTTC; CDR3aa: CASSSGAKETQYF; abundance: NA; d_gene: NA; v_gene: TRBV7-8; j_gene: TRBJ2-5
CDR3nt: TGTGCCAGCAGCTTGGCCAAGGCCGCCAACACTGAAGCTTTCTTT; CDR3aa: CASSLAKAANTEAFF; abundance: NA; d_gene: NA; v_gene: TRBV5-4; j_gene: TRBJ1-1
CDR3nt: TGTGCCAGCAGCTGGACTTCTGGAAACACCATATATTTT; CDR3aa: CASSWTSGNTIYF; abundance: once; d_gene: NA; v_gene: TRBV11-1; j_gene: TRBJ1-3
CDR3nt: TGTGCCAGCACCCCGGGGGCAGGAGGCTACACCTTC; CDR3aa: CASTPGAGGYTF; abundance: once; d_gene: NA; v_gene: TRBV6-5; j_gene: TRBJ1-2
CDR3nt: TGTGCCACCTTGGTGGGGACAGGGGCTTACAATGAGCAGTTCTTC; CDR3aa: CATLVGTGAYNEQFF; abundance: once; d_gene: TRBD1; v_gene: TRBV28; j_gene: TRBJ2-1
CDR3nt: TGCAGTGCCGCCCCTAACAGGGGGTCCTACAATGAGCAGTTCTTC; CDR3aa: CSAAPNRGSYNEQFF; abundance: NA; d_gene: TRBD1; v_gene: TRBV20-1; j_gene: TRBJ2-1
CDR3nt: TGTGCCAGCAGTGCCCGGGGCTTGAACACTGAAGCTTTCTTT; CDR3aa: CASSARGLNTEAFF; abundance: NA; d_gene: NA; v_gene: TRBV27; j_gene: TRBJ1-1
CDR3nt: TGTGCCAGCAGCTTGTTATTCCCCTTAGGGAGCTACACCTTC; CDR3aa: CASSLLFPLGSYTF; abundance: once; d_gene: NA; v_gene: TRBV5-6; j_gene: TRBJ1-2
CDR3nt: TGTGCCAGCAGCCAAAACAGGGAAGAGACCCAGTACTTC; CDR3aa: CASSQNREETQYF; abundance: NA; d_gene: NA; v_gene: TRBV6-1; j_gene: TRBJ2-5
CDR3nt: TGTGCCAGCAGCCTCCCCAGTGCTGGCTACACCTTC; CDR3aa: CASSLPSAGYTF; abundance: NA; d_gene: NA; v_gene: TRBV28; j_gene: TRBJ1-2
CDR3nt: TGCAGCGCCCGGGGCCTGCATGGCACTGAAGCTTTCTTT; CDR3aa: CSARGLHGTEAFF; abundance: NA; d_gene: NA; v_gene: TRBV29-1; j_gene: TRBJ1-1
CDR3nt: TGTGCCAGCAGCGTAGCAGGGACTAGCGGCTACAATGAGCAGTTCTTC; CDR3aa: CASSVAGTSGYNEQFF; abundance: NA; d_gene: TRBD2; v_gene: TRBV9; j_gene: TRBJ2-1
CDR3nt: TGTGCCAGCAGCGTAGGGCCAGACTACAATCAGCCCCAGCATTTT; CDR3aa: CASSVGPDYNQPQHF; abundance: once; d_gene: NA; v_gene: TRBV9; j_gene: TRBJ1-5
CDR3nt: TGTGCCAGCAGCGTAGACCCAGCGGGAGTCACAGATACGCAGTATTTT; CDR3aa: CASSVDPAGVTDTQYF; abundance: NA; d_gene: TRBD2; v_gene: TRBV9; j_gene: TRBJ2-3
CDR3nt: TGCAGCGTTGGGTCGGGGATACCCAGGTACTATGGCTACACCTTC; CDR3aa: CSVGSGIPRYYGYTF; abundance: NA; d_gene: NA; v_gene: TRBV29-1; j_gene: TRBJ1-2
CDR3nt: TGTGCCTTGGGACTCTCTGGGGCCAACGTCCTGACTTTC; CDR3aa: CALGLSGANVLTF; abundance: NA; d_gene: NA; v_gene: TRBV30; j_gene: TRBJ2-6
CDR3nt: TGTGCCAGCATCCGGGGACGATTCGGGGGCGAGCAGTACTTC; CDR3aa: CASIRGRFGGEQYF; abundance: few; d_gene: NA; v_gene: TRBV5-6; j_gene: TRBJ2-7
CDR3nt: TGTGCCAGCAGTCCCTACAGCGGGAGAAGCACAGATACGCAGTATTTT; CDR3aa: CASSPYSGRSTDTQYF; abundance: NA; d_gene: TRBD2; v_gene: TRBV12-3/TRBV12-4; j_gene: TRBJ2-3
CDR3nt: TGTGCCAGCAGCATTGCAACTAATGAAAAACTGTTTTTT; CDR3aa: CASSIATNEKLFF; abundance: NA; d_gene: NA; v_gene: TRBV7-9; j_gene: TRBJ1-4
CDR3nt: TGCAGTGCTAGGGGGACTAGCGGGAATTACAATGAGCAGTTCTTC; CDR3aa: CSARGTSGNYNEQFF; abundance: NA; d_gene: TRBD2; v_gene: TRBV20-1; j_gene: TRBJ2-1
CDR3nt: TGTGCCAGCAGTGAACGGGTCATCCTGAGGGCAGATACGCAGTATTTT; CDR3aa: CASSERVILRADTQYF; abundance: NA; d_gene: NA; v_gene: TRBV2; j_gene: TRBJ2-3
CDR3nt: TGTGCCAGTAGTATAGGCCAGGGGATCAATCAGCCCCAGCATTTT; CDR3aa: CASSIGQGINQPQHF; abundance: once; d_gene: NA; v_gene: TRBV19; j_gene: TRBJ1-5
CDR3nt: TGTGCCAGCAGCTCCCGGGGAGCCTACCAAGAGACCCAGTACTTC; CDR3aa: CASSSRGAYQETQYF; abundance: NA; d_gene: NA; v_gene: TRBV7-2; j_gene: TRBJ2-5
CDR3nt: TGTGCCAGCAGCCAACTAGCGGGAGGGCCGTCCAATGAGCAGTTCTTC; CDR3aa: CASSQLAGGPSNEQFF; abundance: NA; d_gene: TRBD2; v_gene: TRBV3-1; j_gene: TRBJ2-1
CDR3nt: TGTGCCAGCAGACAGGATCCCGCCGGCTATGGCTACACCTTC; CDR3aa: CASRQDPAGYGYTF; abundance: NA; d_gene: NA; v_gene: TRBV6-5; j_gene: TRBJ1-2
CDR3nt: TGCGCCAGCAGCTTGGGGGCCGGACAGGGAAGTAATGGCTACACCTTC; CDR3aa: CASSLGAGQGSNGYTF; abundance: once; d_gene: TRBD1; v_gene: TRBV5-1; j_gene: TRBJ1-2
CDR3nt: TGCGCCAGCAGCTTGAAGGTTTCCGTCGATGAGCAGTTCTTC; CDR3aa: CASSLKVSVDEQFF; abundance: NA; d_gene: NA; v_gene: TRBV5-1; j_gene: TRBJ2-1
CDR3nt: TGTGCCTGGAGTCATTTACAGGGGGCGGAATATGGCTACACCTTC; CDR3aa: CAWSHLQGAEYGYTF; abundance: NA; d_gene: TRBD1; v_gene: TRBV30; j_gene: TRBJ1-2
CDR3nt: TGTGCCAGCAGTTACTCGCCCGGGAACACTGAAGCTTTCTTT; CDR3aa: CASSYSPGNTEAFF; abundance: NA; d_gene: NA; v_gene: TRBV6-2/TRBV6-3; j_gene: TRBJ1-1
CDR3nt: TGTGCCTGGTCCCGGGACAGGGGAAAGGATACGCAGTATTTT; CDR3aa: CAWSRDRGKDTQYF; abundance: NA; d_gene: TRBD1; v_gene: TRBV30; j_gene: TRBJ2-3
CDR3nt: TGTGCCAGCAGGGGTCCGGGACTGAGTCTTACTCTCTATGGCTACACCTTC; CDR3aa: CASRGPGLSLTLYGYTF; abundance: NA; d_gene: NA; v_gene: TRBV2; j_gene: TRBJ1-2
CDR3nt: TGTGCCACCAGTGATCTCTCTGGGGCAGGGGGTTCGAATACGCAGTATTTT; CDR3aa: CATSDLSGAGGSNTQYF; abundance: NA; d_gene: TRBD1; v_gene: TRBV24-1; j_gene: TRBJ2-3